Sequencing of this T cell receptor (beta chain) was carried out in a study of blood T cell repertoires in COVID-19. Overall study context: T cells, B-cell-depleted T cells, or PBMCs supplied cDNA or gDNA.

CDR3 length equals 15 residues. CDR1 is LNHDA, CDR2 SQIVND, per germline (reference sequence). Trimming cost V 5 bases and J 3 bases, with 16 bases left between them. How the authors handled the data: Using reference gene primer amplification, nucleated cell counts were estimated. Sequencing was performed with immunoSEQ multiplex PCR; in TCRdb, only in-frame clones are kept and a portion is missing. V and J calls and clone size are as listed in that table; D and trimming were resolved from the DNA. The sample has around 250,000 clones; 86% are singletons. Specimen: peripheral blood. The chain joins TRBV19 to TRBJ1-2, with D possibly being TRBD1 (6 bases). The sequence derives from a man aged 55 to 70 with acute or convalescent COVID-19. CDR3 amino acids: CASSPQGHGDYGYTF. CDR3 sequence (DNA): TGTGCCAGTAGTCCCCAGGGGCACGGGGACTATGGCTACACCTTC.